This T cell receptor beta chain was sequenced for a study of cytomegalovirus exposure and HLA in healthy donors. After removal of 4 bases from V and 5 bases from J, the junction contained 5 bases not matched to a gene. This CDR3 has 14 residues. CDR1 and CDR2 from the germline V gene are SGHRS and YFSETQ. It was with 60 Vbeta and 13 Jbeta primers that the PCR ran. Libraries were prepared by immunoSEQ multiplex PCR; TCRdb keeps only in-frame clonotypes and omits some of them. Seen here are 200,000 to 250,000 clones, just over 75% observed once, and the top ten hold around 2.8%. Notes on the study in general: Within the data, a cluster of highly shared sequence variants was likely a sequencing artifact.

With regard to this clone: As yet, its antigen is unknown.

Healthy bone marrow donors made up the donor group. The J gene is TRBJ2-1, the V gene TRBV5-1, with 8 bases matching TRBD1. The sequence derives from a woman aged 55-75 years in good health and CMV-seropositive. Material: PBMCs. CDR3 DNA: TGCGCCAGCAGCCCGGACAGGGAGGACAATGAGCAGTTCTTC. Protein: CASSPDREDNEQFF.